This TCR beta chain was recovered during a study of T-cell reconstitution after alpha-beta-depleted transplantation in children. Trimming removed 4 bases from V and 1 base from J, with 26 bases in between. CDR3 size: 19 residues. Germline CDR1 SGHRS, CDR2 YFSETQ. This clonotype has only a few counts. Unique molecular identifiers were incorporated into the prepared TCRbeta library. TCRdb reprocessed the PCR reads with MiXCR, giving one entry per CDR3 protein. The repertoire consists of 450,000 to 600,000 distinct CDR3 sequences, with around 17% occurring once and the leading ten covering over 3%. The chain combines TRBV5-1 with TRBJ1-1; D gene ambiguous. This receptor was obtained from a human donor who donated a stem cell graft to a child with acute lymphoblastic leukemia. The sequencing used PBMCs from the stem cell graft donor, collected from the stem cell graft. The CDR3 loop reads CASSPLFRLELASNTEAFF. DNA for the CDR3: TGCGCCAGCAGCCCCCTTTTTCGGCTTGAACTTGCTTCGAACACTGAAGCTTTCTTT.